This T cell receptor beta chain was captured by sequencing in a study of T cell responses to AZD1222 COVID-19 vaccine. The CDR3 has 14 amino acids. Germline CDR1 GTSNPN, CDR2 SVGIG (reference sequence). V gave up 7 bases and J gave up 1 base; unmatched junction bases: 6. Repertoires were generated with immunoSEQ multiplex PCR, while TCRdb's copy carries only in-frame clones and drops some. The repertoire holds around 180,000 clones, with approximately 94% as singletons. The analysis combined second doses at about 4 or about 12 weeks. This material consisted of peripheral blood, taken 28 days after the second AZD1222 dose. The source of this sequence is an adult who received the AZD1222 COVID-19 vaccine. The chain uses TRBV30 and TRBJ1-1, with 10 bases fitting TRBD1. The CDR3 nucleotides read TGTGCCTCGGGACAGGGGCGGGAGAACACTGAAGCTTTCTTT. Residues: CASGQGRENTEAFF.